This T cell receptor beta chain came from a study of T-cell reconstitution after alpha-beta-depleted transplantation in children. Only a few counts were recorded for this clonotype. Unique molecular identifiers were used in preparing the TCRbeta library. One entry per CDR3 protein, called by TCRdb with MiXCR from the PCR reads. The repertoire consists of fewer than 750,000 distinct CDR3 sequences, with about a quarter occurring once and the leading ten covering 30% to 40%. The receptor was isolated from a boy under two years old with Wiskott-Aldrich syndrome, due to receive a stem cell transplant. The specimen was PBMCs, collected before TCRalphabeta/CD19-depleted stem cell transplant.

The CDR3 protein is CASRLGGETQYF. The CDR3 nucleotides read TGTGCCAGCAGACTAGGGGGAGAGACCCAGTACTTC. The chain joins TRBV12-3 or TRBV12-4 to TRBJ2-5, with D possibly matching TRBD1 (6 bases). Between the trimmed V and J ends, which lost 6 bases and 4 bases, there was a span of 9 bases. The CDR3 extends over 12 amino acids.